The 30 T cell receptor beta chains listed next were all sequenced from one sample in a study of blood T cell repertoires in COVID-19. Libraries were prepared by immunoSEQ multiplex PCR; TCRdb keeps only in-frame clonotypes and omits some of them. This sample yields some 100,000 clones, of which roughly 90% are seen a single time; roughly 6.5% belongs to the top ten. Material for sequencing was peripheral blood. The origin of the receptors is a woman aged 55-70 years with acute or convalescent COVID-19.

The chain combines TRBV5-6 with TRBJ1-1, with D perhaps matching TRBD1 (6 bases). The CDR3 is 14 residues long. Trimming removed 6 bases at V and 4 bases at J, with 16 bases between. Per the germline V gene, CDR1 is SGHDT and CDR2 is YYEEEE. CDR3 sequence reads: CASNRAGASTEAFF. CDR3 bases: TGTGCCAGCAACCGGGCGGGGGCCAGCACTGAAGCTTTCTTT.

The genes are TRBV5-1 and TRBJ1-2; 7 positions agree with TRBD1. Germline assignment: CDR1 SGHRS and CDR2 YFSETQ. The V gene end was trimmed by 0 bases and the J gene end by 6 bases; junction bases not matched to a gene: 11. The CDR3 sequence is 16 residues long. The CDR3 spells CASSLALGGLSHGYTF. In DNA, the CDR3 is TGCGCCAGCAGCTTGGCCTTAGGGGGCCTTTCCCATGGCTACACCTTC. The entire variable domain, with the rest obtained from reference TRBV5-1 and TRBJ1-2, is as follows: KAGVTQTPRYLIKTRGQQVTLSCSPISGHRSVSWYQQTPGQGLQFLFEYFSETQRNKGNFPGRFSGRQFSNSRSEMNVSTLELGDSALYLCASSLALGGLSHGYTFGSGTRLTVV.

The rearrangement joins TRBV19 to TRBJ2-1, with 9 bases aligning to TRBD1. This CDR3 has 14 amino acids. V shed 8 bases, J shed 7 bases, and the junction held 9 bases outside the gene matches. Germline V gene data show CDR1 as LNHDA and CDR2 as SQIVND (reference sequence). This CDR3 reads CASVDRGSSNEQFF. The DNA of the CDR3 is TGTGCCAGTGTGGACAGGGGAAGTAGTAATGAGCAGTTCTTC.

V gene TRBV19 combines with J gene TRBJ1-5; a weak D match, TRBD1 (6 bases). The V and J ends lost 1 base and 4 bases respectively, with 14 bases between them. The CDR3 extends over 16 amino acids. CDR1 LNHDA and CDR2 SQIVND come from the germline V gene (reference sequence). Written as DNA, the CDR3 is TGTGCCAGTAGTATAGGGCCGGACAGAACTAATCAGCCCCAGCATTTT. Translating gives CASSIGPDRTNQPQHF.

This clone was detected once. The chain combines TRBV11-2 with TRBJ2-5; 8 bases match TRBD2. Germline lookup yields CDR1 SGHAT and CDR2 FQNNGV. CDR3 length: 16 residues. The J segment lost 10 bases and the V segment lost 2 bases, leaving 15 bases of the junction unmatched. CDR3: CASSLRAGASGGVQYF. In nucleotides, the CDR3 is TGTGCCAGCAGCTTAAGAGCGGGGGCTAGCGGAGGGGTCCAGTACTTC. Full variable domain (rest looked up from reference TRBV11-2 and TRBJ2-5): EAGVAQSPRYKIIEKRQSVAFWCNPISGHATLYWYQQILGQGPKLLIQFQNNGVVDDSQLPKDRFSAERLKGVDSTLKIQPAKLEDSAVYLCASSLRAGASGGVQYFGPGTRLLVL.

The V gene is TRBV29-1, the J gene TRBJ1-1; D is unresolved. Looked up from germline, CDR1 is SQVTM and CDR2 is ANQGSEA. V was trimmed by 5 bases and J by 1 base, leaving 5 bases between them. There are 11 residues in the CDR3. CDR3 residues: CSVRGNTEAFF. The DNA for the CDR3 is TGCAGCGTTCGAGGGAACACTGAAGCTTTCTTT.

This clone showed up just a few times. This sample also contains other DNA sequences that code for the same CDR3. V usage is TRBV7-2 and J usage is TRBJ2-1; D might be TRBD1 (6 bases). CDR3 length: 16 amino acids. Germline V gene lookup returns CDR1 SGHTA and CDR2 FQGNSA. V lost 1 base, J lost 0 bases, and 10 bases lay in between. The CDR3 reads CASSLVGGSSYNEQFF. CDR3 bases: TGTGCCAGCAGCTTAGTAGGGGGAAGCTCCTACAATGAGCAGTTCTTC.

This sequence joins TRBV6-5 and TRBJ1-2; TRBD1 agrees at 8 bases. Per the germline V gene, CDR1 is MNHEY and CDR2 is SVGAGI. Losses at the gene ends were 6 bases for V and 5 bases for J; bases not matched to a gene: 8. This CDR3 contains 14 residues. The CDR3 loop reads CASRSSGTGYGYTF. CDR3 coding DNA: TGTGCCAGCAGATCGTCCGGGACAGGATATGGCTACACCTTC.

The J gene is TRBJ2-1, the V gene TRBV27, with 10 bases fitting TRBD1. Germline assignment: CDR1 MNHEY and CDR2 SMNVEV (reference sequence). The V segment lost 3 bases and the J segment 10 bases; nucleotides outside the gene matches: 6. The CDR3 is made up of 14 amino acids. The CDR3: CASSFRQGAREQFF. The CDR3 bases are TGTGCCAGCAGTTTTCGACAGGGGGCCCGAGAGCAGTTCTTC.

V usage is TRBV29-1 and J usage is TRBJ1-1; 7 nucleotides agree with TRBD1. This CDR3 contains 13 residues. With 6 bases clipped from V and 4 bases from J, the junction kept 8 bases outside the gene matches. Per germline, CDR1 SQVTM and CDR2 ANQGSEA. In DNA, the CDR3 is TGCAGCGTGACAGGGCGGGGCGGCACTGAAGCTTTCTTT. Its translation is CSVTGRGGTEAFF.

This sequence joins TRBV2 and TRBJ1-1, with TRBD1 matching 7 bases. This CDR3 region has 16 residues. The J segment lost 1 base and the V segment lost 4 bases, leaving 9 bases of the junction unmatched. Germline CDR1 reads SNHLY; CDR2 reads FYNNEI. The CDR3, as DNA: TGTGCCAGCAGTGGGGACAGACATCTGAGGAACACTGAAGCTTTCTTT. This gives the protein CASSGDRHLRNTEAFF.

V gene TRBV27 combines with J gene TRBJ2-1; 13 bases map to TRBD2. This CDR3 has 15 amino acids. V gave up 6 bases and J gave up 4 bases; unmatched junction bases: 3. Germline loops: CDR1 MNHEY, CDR2 SMNVEV (reference sequence). CDR3 bases: TGTGCCAGCAGACTAGCGGGAGGGCCGTACAATGAGCAGTTCTTC. Translation: CASRLAGGPYNEQFF.

The chain uses TRBV5-1 and TRBJ1-2; 7 bases align to TRBD1. The germline gives CDR1 SGHRS, CDR2 YFSETQ. This CDR3 spans 12 amino acids. Trimming took 7 bases from V and 8 from J; bases not matched to a gene: 8. CDR3 protein: CASHRQGGGYTF. The CDR3 DNA reads TGCGCCAGCCACCGACAGGGAGGAGGCTACACCTTC.

The rearrangement links TRBV7-6 to TRBJ1-4; 9 positions agree with TRBD1. V was pared by 5 bases and J by 3 bases, with 13 bases of the junction left unmatched. Looked up from germline, CDR1 is SGHVS and CDR2 is FNYEAQ. The CDR3 has 18 residues. The CDR3 DNA sequence: TGTGCCAGCAGCGGAGCCCCGGGACAGGGTAGTGCTAATGAAAAACTGTTTTTT. As protein: CASSGAPGQGSANEKLFF.

This chain connects TRBV2 to TRBJ2-1; 7 bases agree with TRBD1. Trimming removed 7 bases from V and 1 base from J; junction bases left unmatched: 4. Germline lookup yields CDR1 SNHLY and CDR2 FYNNEI. The CDR3 is 14 amino acids. The CDR3, as DNA: TGTGCCAGCATTCTGGGACAGTCCTACAATGAGCAGTTCTTC. Its protein product is CASILGQSYNEQFF.

This chain uses TRBV27 with TRBJ2-3; 12 bases line up with TRBD2. V shed 5 bases, J shed 5 bases, and the junction held 5 bases outside the gene matches. Germline V gene data show CDR1 as MNHEY and CDR2 as SMNVEV (reference sequence). The CDR3 covers 15 residues. The CDR3 here is CASSTTSGSLDTQYF. For the CDR3, the DNA is TGTGCCAGCAGTACGACTAGCGGGAGCTTAGATACGCAGTATTTT.

V usage is TRBV5-4 and J usage is TRBJ2-3, with 10 bases aligning to TRBD1. After removal of 3 bases from V and 5 bases from J, the junction contained 6 bases not matched to a gene. This CDR3 has 15 amino acids. From germline, CDR1 is SGHNT and CDR2 YYREEE (reference sequence). CDR3 protein: CASSWDRGGLDTQYF. CDR3 coding DNA: TGTGCCAGCAGCTGGGACAGGGGTGGTCTAGATACGCAGTATTTT.

The rearrangement links TRBV19 to TRBJ2-1, with TRBD1 matching over 8 bases. The CDR3 sequence is 15 residues long. Germline assignment: CDR1 LNHDA and CDR2 SQIVND (reference sequence). V shed 5 bases and J 8 bases; nucleotides not matched to a gene: 11. For the CDR3, the DNA is TGTGCCAGTAGTTCCCACAGGGGGGTTGAGGATGAGCAGTTCTTC. Protein product: CASSSHRGVEDEQFF.

The chain links TRBV18 to TRBJ2-1; 10 bases fit TRBD1. V shed 3 bases, J shed 0 bases, and the junction held 11 bases outside the gene matches. The CDR3 length is 19 residues. Germline V gives CDR1 KGHSH, CDR2 LQKENI. The CDR3 DNA reads TGTGCCAGCTCACCCAGACAGGGGGCGGAGGCCTCCTCCTACAATGAGCAGTTCTTC. Encoded protein: CASSPRQGAEASSYNEQFF.

The chain couples TRBV29-1 to TRBJ2-7; TRBD1 is a possible D gene (5 bases). This CDR3 is built from 12 residues. CDR1 SQVTM and CDR2 ANQGSEA come from the germline V gene. Trimming took off 6 bases at V and 5 bases at J, with 14 bases between the two ends. This CDR3 is CSVRQLTDEQYF. CDR3 DNA sequence: TGCAGCGTGCGACAGCTCACGGACGAGCAGTACTTC.

The chain employs TRBV6-5 and TRBJ1-1; no clear D. Trimming removed 5 bases from V and 4 bases from J, with 17 bases in between. Germline CDR1 reads MNHEY; CDR2 reads SVGAGI. The CDR3 extends over 15 amino acids. The CDR3 protein is CASSSPGGQRTEAFF. CDR3 DNA sequence: TGTGCCAGCAGTAGCCCCGGAGGGCAGCGCACTGAAGCTTTCTTT.

A few counts support this clone. J is TRBJ2-2 and V is TRBV11-1, with D perhaps matching TRBD1 (6 bases). The germline gives CDR1 SGHAT, CDR2 FQDESV (reference sequence). This CDR3 region has 15 residues. V was pared by 5 bases and J by 0 bases, with 10 bases between. CDR3 sequence (DNA): TGTGCCAGCAGCAGGACAGTCGCGAACACCGGGGAGCTGTTTTTT. It yields the protein CASSRTVANTGELFF. The full variable domain, in which reference TRBV11-1 and TRBJ2-2 provide the parts outside the CDR3, is EAEVAQSPRYKITEKSQAVAFWCDPISGHATLYWYRQILGQGPELLVQFQDESVVDDSQLPKDRFSAERLKGVDSTLKIQPAELGDSAMYLCASSRTVANTGELFFGEGSRLTVL.

This chain connects TRBV7-2 to TRBJ1-4; possible D gene TRBD1, 6 bases. V was shortened by 2 bases and J by 5 bases, with 18 bases between the two germline ends. Looked up from germline, CDR1 is SGHTA and CDR2 is FQGNSA. This CDR3 is built from 17 residues. The CDR3 sequence: CASSLLPLGGRNEKLFF. Here the CDR3 DNA reads TGTGCCAGCAGCTTACTCCCCCTGGGGGGGCGAAATGAAAAACTGTTTTTT.

The chain recombines TRBV19 with TRBJ2-5, with TRBD2 identical over 11 bases. The CDR3 has 15 amino acids. Per germline, CDR1 LNHDA and CDR2 SQIVND (reference sequence). V shed 6 bases and J 3 bases; nucleotides not matched to a gene: 6. The DNA of the CDR3 is TGTGCCAGTAGCGTTAGCGGGAGGGCCGAAGAGACCCAGTACTTC. This sequence encodes CASSVSGRAEETQYF.

This rearrangement joins TRBV9 to TRBJ2-7; 8 bases fit TRBD1. CDR3 length equals 15 residues. The germline gives CDR1 SGDLS, CDR2 YYNGEE. Trimming at V came to 0 bases and at J to 1 base, leaving 3 bases not matched to a gene. DNA for the CDR3: TGTGCCAGCAGCGTAGCGGGACAGGCTTCCTACGAGCAGTACTTC. Translating it yields CASSVAGQASYEQYF. Variable domain in full (rest from reference TRBV9 and TRBJ2-7): DSGVTQTPKHLITATGQRVTLRCSPRSGDLSVYWYQQSLDQGLQFLIQYYNGEERAKGNILERFSAQQFPDLHSELNLSSLELGDSALYFCASSVAGQASYEQYFGPGTRLTVT.

The genes are TRBV10-3 and TRBJ1-5; 10 bases agree with TRBD1. V shed 10 bases and J 3 bases; nucleotides not matched to a gene: 6. The CDR3 spans 14 residues. Germline CDR1 and CDR2: ENHRY and SYGVKD. CDR3 in amino acids: CATGQGENNQPQHF. CDR3 bases: TGTGCCACCGGACAGGGGGAGAACAATCAGCCCCAGCATTTT.

The chain combines TRBV27 with TRBJ2-7, with TRBD2 as a possible D gene (6 bases). Germline V gene sequence: CDR1 MNHEY, CDR2 SMNVEV (reference sequence). V lost 7 bases, J lost 1 base, and 23 bases lay in between. The CDR3 spans 17 residues. For the CDR3, the DNA is TGTGCCAGCATACCCTCCCCAGTCGGAGGGACTTCCTACGAGCAGTACTTC. Translating gives CASIPSPVGGTSYEQYF.

This sequence joins TRBV18 and TRBJ2-7; D is perhaps TRBD2 (6 bases). Germline V gene data show CDR1 as KGHSH and CDR2 as LQKENI. The length of the CDR3 is 14 residues. V lost 3 bases to trimming and J lost 7 bases, with 16 bases between them. CDR3 sequence: CASSPGREGGEQYF. In DNA, the CDR3 is TGTGCCAGCTCACCGGGGCGGGAAGGAGGTGAGCAGTACTTC.

This clone was picked up one time. This chain uses TRBV28 with TRBJ1-2, with a possible D match to TRBD1 (5 bases). The germline gives CDR1 MDHEN, CDR2 SYDVKM. The CDR3 runs 14 residues. Trimming took 6 bases from V and 4 from J, leaving 15 bases between them. CDR3 amino acids: CASRSTGEPYGYTF. CDR3 coding DNA: TGTGCCAGCAGATCCACGGGGGAGCCCTATGGCTACACCTTC.

This clone was found once. The chain combines TRBV11-2 with TRBJ2-4; D is unclear. The germline gives CDR1 SGHAT, CDR2 FQNNGV. Trimming cost V 1 base and J 1 base, with 11 bases left between them. This CDR3 has 16 amino acids. CDR3 residues: CASSLVSTRAKNIQYF. The CDR3 DNA reads TGTGCCAGCAGCTTAGTCAGTACCAGGGCCAAAAACATTCAGTACTTC.